Below, 25 T cell receptor beta chains from the same sample are listed, as sequenced in a study of blood T cell repertoires in COVID-19. Generated by immunoSEQ multiplex PCR, the TCRdb table keeps only in-frame clones and is missing some. The table records approximately 140,000 clones, approximately 79% of them present only once. Sequenced: peripheral blood. The receptor source for this set is a man between 60 and 75 years old with acute or convalescent COVID-19.

The chain has TRBV9 and TRBJ1-4; no definite D call. The CDR3 loop spans 12 amino acids. V lost 4 bases and J 8 bases, leaving 9 bases between the germline ends. Germline V gene sequence: CDR1 SGDLS, CDR2 YYNGEE. CDR3 amino acids: CASSPGREKLFF. The CDR3 DNA sequence: TGTGCCAGCAGCCCCGGCAGGGAAAAACTGTTTTTT.

J is TRBJ2-7 and V is TRBV4-3; tentative D call: TRBD1 (6 bases). This CDR3 has 13 residues. Trimming removed 2 bases at V and 2 bases at J, with 7 bases between. CDR1 and CDR2 from the germline V gene are LGHNA and YSLEER. The CDR3 DNA reads TGCGCCAGCAGCCAACACAGGGCCTACGAGCAGTACTTC. Protein sequence: CASSQHRAYEQYF.

The chain uses TRBV21-1 and TRBJ2-1; TRBD1, as called in the table, went unchecked against the DNA. TRBV21-1 is given as a pseudogene. The CDR3 runs to 14 residues. The CDR3 loop reads CASRRDQGKDEQFF. The DNA for the CDR3 is TGTGCCAGCAGACGGGACCAGGGGAAGGATGAGCAGTTCTTC.

This clone was detected a few times. J is TRBJ2-5 and V is TRBV24-1, with 8 bases that match TRBD1. CDR3 length: 15 residues. Losses at the gene ends were 2 bases for V and 4 bases for J; bases not matched to a gene: 5. Germline V lookup: CDR1 KGHDR, CDR2 SFDVKD. Here the CDR3 reads CATSDYRGEIETQYF. CDR3 coding DNA: TGTGCCACCAGTGATTACAGGGGGGAGATAGAGACCCAGTACTTC.

This sequence joins TRBV21-1 and TRBJ2-7; the D segment call TRBD2 is taken from the table without a DNA check. TRBV21-1 is noted as a pseudogene. This CDR3 has 14 amino acids. In nucleotides, the CDR3 is TGTGCCAGCAGCAAGCGGGAGCGGGGAGTCGAGCAGTACTTC. Translating gives CASSKRERGVEQYF.

CDR3 protein: CASSREGTGGTQYF. In nucleotides, the CDR3 is TGTGCCAGCAGCCGGGAAGGGACAGGGGGGACCCAGTACTTC. The chain joins TRBV5-6 to TRBJ2-5, with 11 positions matching TRBD1. Trimming cost V 4 bases and J 7 bases; bases outside gene matches: 6. CDR3 length equals 14 residues. In germline, CDR1 is SGHDT, CDR2 YYEEEE.

The chain links TRBV27 to TRBJ2-7; TRBD1 matches 12 bases. The CDR3 totals 15 residues. The germline CDR1 and CDR2 sequences are MNHEY and SMNVEV (reference sequence). The junction had 4 bases not matched to a gene; V was cut back by 1 base and J by 6 bases. The CDR3 nucleotides are TGTGCCAGCAGTTTATTCCCGGGACAGGGGGCCGAGCAGTACTTC. Translated, it gives CASSLFPGQGAEQYF.

Ten or more counts support this clone. The gene calls are TRBV24-1 and TRBJ2-5, with D possibly matching TRBD2 (5 bases). The V gene lost 4 bases and the J gene lost 4 bases, with 18 bases spanning the gap. This CDR3 region has 16 residues. CDR1 is KGHDR and CDR2 is SFDVKD in the germline V gene. The CDR3: CATSDPDGRERETQYF. CDR3 DNA sequence: TGTGCCACCAGTGACCCGGACGGAAGGGAGCGAGAGACCCAGTACTTC.

The V call is TRBV7-9, the J call TRBJ2-7, with a weak D call TRBD2 (6 bases). The CDR3 length is 13 residues. The germline V gene has CDR1 SEHNR and CDR2 FQNEAQ (reference sequence). With 3 bases removed from V and 7 bases from J, the gap between germline ends came to 13 bases. The CDR3 sequence: CASSLVAGREQYF. CDR3 in DNA: TGTGCCAGCAGCTTGGTCGCAGGGAGGGAGCAGTACTTC.

This chain connects TRBV28 to TRBJ2-1; 7 bases fit TRBD1. This CDR3 is 15 amino acids long. V dropped 6 bases and J dropped 4; count of bases not matched to a gene: 9. Looked up from germline, CDR1 is MDHEN and CDR2 is SYDVKM. The CDR3 DNA reads as TGTGCCAGCAGCCAAGGCAGGGGGATGTACAATGAGCAGTTCTTC. This codes for CASSQGRGMYNEQFF.

The CDR3 region is CASSLSGQGAGELFF. The CDR3 DNA reads as TGTGCCAGCAGCTTGTCCGGACAGGGGGCCGGGGAGCTGTTTTTT. The chain links TRBV5-6 to TRBJ2-2, with 10 positions matching TRBD1. This CDR3 region has 15 residues. CDR1 is SGHDT and CDR2 is YYEEEE in the germline V gene. V gave up 1 base and J gave up 6 bases; unmatched junction bases: 3.

This clone was observed a few times. The chain links TRBV2 to TRBJ1-2; 11 bases map to TRBD1. In germline, CDR1 is SNHLY, CDR2 FYNNEI. The V gene end was trimmed by 5 bases and the J gene end by 7 bases; junction bases not matched to a gene: 9. The CDR3 loop spans 15 amino acids. Here the CDR3 reads CASSRPGQGVSGYTF. The DNA of the CDR3 is TGTGCCAGCAGTCGTCCGGGACAGGGGGTGAGTGGCTACACCTTC.

V usage is TRBV6-5 and J usage is TRBJ2-2; D is possibly TRBD1 (6 bases). The CDR3 is made up of 14 amino acids. Trimming shortened V by 6 bases and J by 7 bases, and 15 bases separated the two germline ends. The germline V gene has CDR1 MNHEY and CDR2 SVGAGI. CDR3 in DNA: TGTGCCAGCAGCAAGACAACAGGGATCGGGGAGCTGTTTTTT. The encoded protein is CASSKTTGIGELFF.

This clone was seen a single time. This chain joins TRBV9 and TRBJ1-1; D possibly corresponds to TRBD1 (5 bases). The CDR3 is made up of 13 amino acids. Germline V gene lookup returns CDR1 SGDLS and CDR2 YYNGEE. V lost 3 bases, J lost 0 bases, and 6 bases lay in between. The CDR3 DNA sequence: TGTGCCAGCAGCGCAGGGTTGAACACTGAAGCTTTCTTT. Its translation is CASSAGLNTEAFF.

This sequence joins TRBV2 and TRBJ2-1, with 7 bases fitting TRBD2. Germline V gives CDR1 SNHLY, CDR2 FYNNEI. With V trimmed by 3 bases and J by 5 bases, 4 bases remained unmatched. CDR3 length: 14 residues. The CDR3, as DNA: TGTGCCAGCAGTGAGCGGGAGTTCAACAATGAGCAGTTCTTC. Amino acids: CASSEREFNNEQFF. Complete variable domain (other parts from reference TRBV2 and TRBJ2-1): EPEVTQTPSHQVTQMGQEVILRCVPISNHLYFYWYRQILGQKVEFLVSFYNNEISEKSEIFDDQFSVERPDGSNFTLKIRSTKLEDSAMYFCASSEREFNNEQFFGPGTRLTVL.

This sequence joins TRBV4-2 and TRBJ1-4; a weak D match, TRBD1 (6 bases). V was shortened by 0 bases and J by 3 bases, with 14 bases between the two germline ends. This CDR3 contains 17 residues. Germline CDR1 reads LGHNA; CDR2 reads YNFKEQ. CDR3 bases: TGTGCCAGCAGCCAAGATCTTGGCAGGGGAGCTAATGAAAAACTGTTTTTT. Its translation is CASSQDLGRGANEKLFF.

This chain uses TRBV24-1 with TRBJ1-5; D might be TRBD1 (6 bases). The germline CDR1 and CDR2 sequences are KGHDR and SFDVKD. This CDR3 has 16 residues. V was clipped by 7 bases and J by 3 bases, with 18 bases between them. The CDR3 spells CATRNRVNVDNQPQHF. The CDR3 DNA sequence: TGTGCCACCAGGAACAGGGTGAACGTGGACAATCAGCCCCAGCATTTT.

CDR3 DNA: TGTGCCAGCAGTTACTCCGCCGGTCTGAACACTGAAGCTTTCTTT. Residues: CASSYSAGLNTEAFF. This sequence joins TRBV6-5 and TRBJ1-1; unclear D gene. Trimming took 0 bases from V and 0 from J, leaving 8 bases between them. This CDR3 region has 15 residues. The germline V gene encodes CDR1 MNHEY and CDR2 SVGAGI.

This clone was observed a handful of times. The V call is TRBV2, the J call TRBJ1-5; 8 bases are a match to TRBD1. V shed 7 bases, J shed 5 bases, and the junction held 7 bases outside the gene matches. CDR1 is SNHLY and CDR2 is FYNNEI in the germline V gene. This CDR3 has 14 residues. This chain's CDR3 is CASKTGGRDQPQHF. For the CDR3, the DNA is TGTGCCAGCAAAACAGGGGGTAGGGATCAGCCCCAGCATTTT.

The chain recombines TRBV2 with TRBJ2-3; D is perhaps TRBD1 (6 bases). Germline V gives CDR1 SNHLY, CDR2 FYNNEI. V lost 1 base and J 2 bases, leaving 10 bases between the germline ends. This CDR3 has 15 residues. CDR3 DNA: TGTGCCAGCAGTGAAGTACAGGGTCTCACAGATACGCAGTATTTT. Translation: CASSEVQGLTDTQYF. Complete variable domain (other parts from reference TRBV2 and TRBJ2-3): EPEVTQTPSHQVTQMGQEVILRCVPISNHLYFYWYRQILGQKVEFLVSFYNNEISEKSEIFDDQFSVERPDGSNFTLKIRSTKLEDSAMYFCASSEVQGLTDTQYFGPGTRLTVL.

J is TRBJ2-3 and V is TRBV5-1; 10 bases are a match to TRBD2. Per the germline V gene, CDR1 is SGHRS and CDR2 is YFSETQ. This CDR3 is 18 amino acids long. J lost 5 bases, V lost 3 bases, and 15 bases had no gene match. In nucleotides, the CDR3 is TGCGCCAGCAGCTATCCTCCCCGTGCTAGCGGGAGAGTAGATACGCAGTATTTT. Encoded protein: CASSYPPRASGRVDTQYF.

The gene calls are TRBV5-1 and TRBJ1-4, with a weak D call TRBD1 (5 bases). The V gene's germline CDR1 is SGHRS and CDR2 YFSETQ. V shed 4 bases and J shed 0 bases, with 13 bases lying between them. The CDR3 consists of 16 residues. CDR3 DNA: TGCGCCAGCAGCAGGGATTTAGGGGCAACTAATGAAAAACTGTTTTTT. Translating gives CASSRDLGATNEKLFF. The variable domain in full, with the rest retrieved from reference TRBV5-1 and TRBJ1-4, is KAGVTQTPRYLIKTRGQQVTLSCSPISGHRSVSWYQQTPGQGLQFLFEYFSETQRNKGNFPGRFSGRQFSNSRSEMNVSTLELGDSALYLCASSRDLGATNEKLFFGSGTQLSVL.

The V gene is TRBV2, the J gene TRBJ1-4; possible D gene TRBD1, 6 bases. V was clipped by 8 bases and J by 2 bases, with 15 bases between them. Per germline, CDR1 SNHLY and CDR2 FYNNEI. The CDR3 is 15 amino acids. This CDR3 is CASGRSGDTNEKLFF. In DNA, the CDR3 is TGTGCCAGCGGAAGATCAGGGGATACTAATGAAAAACTGTTTTTT.

The V call is TRBV29-1, the J call TRBJ1-2; D remains unclear. The CDR3 extends over 13 amino acids. CDR1 SQVTM and CDR2 ANQGSEA come from the germline V gene. The V end lost 6 bases, the J end lost 4 bases, and 15 bases lay between the germline ends. The CDR3 here is CSVRLAGSYGYTF. The CDR3 DNA reads TGCAGCGTAAGGCTTGCGGGAAGCTATGGCTACACCTTC.

The genes are TRBV10-3 and TRBJ2-5; D not certain. With 3 bases removed from V and 3 bases from J, the gap between germline ends came to 8 bases. This CDR3 contains 13 residues. Germline CDR1 ENHRY, CDR2 SYGVKD. Here the CDR3 DNA reads TGTGCCATCAGTGAAAACAACAAAGAGACCCAGTACTTC. Translating gives CAISENNKETQYF.